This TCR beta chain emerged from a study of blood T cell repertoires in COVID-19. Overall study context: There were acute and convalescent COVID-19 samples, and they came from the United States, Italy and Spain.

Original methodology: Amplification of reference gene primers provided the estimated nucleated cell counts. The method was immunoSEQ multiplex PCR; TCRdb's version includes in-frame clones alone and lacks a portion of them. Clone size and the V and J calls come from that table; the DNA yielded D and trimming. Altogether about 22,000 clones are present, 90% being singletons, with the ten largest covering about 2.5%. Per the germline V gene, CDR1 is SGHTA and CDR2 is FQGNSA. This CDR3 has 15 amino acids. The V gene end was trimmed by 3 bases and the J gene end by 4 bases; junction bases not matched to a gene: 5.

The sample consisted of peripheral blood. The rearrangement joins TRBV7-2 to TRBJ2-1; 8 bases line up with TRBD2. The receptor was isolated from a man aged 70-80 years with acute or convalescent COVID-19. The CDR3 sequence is CASSFSGGVYNEQFF. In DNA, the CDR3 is TGTGCCAGCAGCTTCTCCGGGGGGGTATACAATGAGCAGTTCTTC.